These T cell receptor beta chains were read from a single sample in a study of T-cell reconstitution after alpha-beta-depleted transplantation in children. MiXCR, applied by TCRdb to the PCR reads, yields one record per CDR3 protein. The table lists around 200,000 distinct CDR3 sequences, approximately 11% of them singletons. The sequences come from PBMCs, collected before TCRalphabeta/CD19-depleted stem cell transplant. The receptor set was obtained from a child younger than two with acute myeloid leukemia, due to receive a stem cell transplant. The CDR3 runs from the conserved cysteine through the conserved F or W. Each record gives: clone size, J gene, D gene, V gene, CDR3 DNA, CDR3 protein. D genes are given only for firm matches. Only some rows state a clone size, as once, few, many or a class for expanded clones.

abundance: many
j_gene: TRBJ1-1
d_gene: NA
v_gene: TRBV18
CDR3nt: TGTGCCAGCTCACCTCGGGGTCCCCCGTCGAACACTGAAGCTTTCTTT
CDR3aa: CASSPRGPPSNTEAFF

abundance: many
j_gene: TRBJ1-5
d_gene: TRBD1
v_gene: TRBV28
CDR3nt: TGTGCCAGCAGTTCCGGACAGGCCTTTGGGCCCCAGCATTTT
CDR3aa: CASSSGQAFGPQHF

abundance: NA
j_gene: TRBJ2-7
d_gene: TRBD1
v_gene: TRBV7-9
CDR3nt: TGTGCCAGCAGCTTAGGACAGGGGCTAGGCTACGAGCAGTACTTC
CDR3aa: CASSLGQGLGYEQYF

abundance: many
j_gene: TRBJ1-2
d_gene: NA
v_gene: TRBV9
CDR3nt: TGTGCCAGCAGCGTGCATCACAGGGTCGGATATGGCTACACCTTC
CDR3aa: CASSVHHRVGYGYTF

abundance: many
j_gene: TRBJ2-1
d_gene: TRBD2
v_gene: TRBV3-1
CDR3nt: TGTGCCAGCAGCCCTGGGACTAGCGTTTACAATGAGCAGTTCTTC
CDR3aa: CASSPGTSVYNEQFF

abundance: many
j_gene: TRBJ1-1
d_gene: NA
v_gene: TRBV5-5
CDR3nt: TGTGCCAGCAGCCGCGTAGACACTGAAGCTTTCTTT
CDR3aa: CASSRVDTEAFF

abundance: many
j_gene: TRBJ2-3
d_gene: NA
v_gene: TRBV20-1
CDR3nt: TGCAGTGCTAGGGTGGCGGGATCTAGCACAGATACGCAGTATTTT
CDR3aa: CSARVAGSSTDTQYF

abundance: many
j_gene: TRBJ2-7
d_gene: TRBD1
v_gene: TRBV6-5
CDR3nt: TGTGCCAGCAGTTACTCACCCAGGGGGTCCTTCGAGCAGTACTTC
CDR3aa: CASSYSPRGSFEQYF

abundance: many
j_gene: TRBJ1-3
d_gene: TRBD1
v_gene: TRBV7-2
CDR3nt: TGTGCCAGCAGTTTACAGGGGGCGGTTGGAAACACCATATATTTT
CDR3aa: CASSLQGAVGNTIYF

abundance: many
j_gene: TRBJ1-1
d_gene: TRBD1
v_gene: TRBV5-6
CDR3nt: TGTGCCAGCAGCTCGACCTATAGAGACAGGGCAGGCACTGAAGCTTTCTTT
CDR3aa: CASSSTYRDRAGTEAFF

abundance: many
j_gene: TRBJ1-3
d_gene: NA
v_gene: TRBV29-1
CDR3nt: TGCAGCGTTGACGGCGTCCTGGGGGGAAACACCATATATTTT
CDR3aa: CSVDGVLGGNTIYF

abundance: many
j_gene: TRBJ1-5
d_gene: NA
v_gene: TRBV21-1
CDR3nt: TGTGCCAGCAGCAGATCGAGGAGACAGACTGATAGCAATCAGCCCCAGCATTTT
CDR3aa: CASSRSRRQTDSNQPQHF

abundance: NA
j_gene: TRBJ2-7
d_gene: TRBD2
v_gene: TRBV5-5
CDR3nt: TGTGCCAGCAGGGCCTCCAGCGGGAGGGGCTACGAGCAGTACTTC
CDR3aa: CASRASSGRGYEQYF

abundance: many
j_gene: TRBJ2-1
d_gene: NA
v_gene: TRBV6-5
CDR3nt: TGTGCCAGCAGCCCCTTGGGGGGCAAGGCCGGTTCCAATGAGCAGTTCTTC
CDR3aa: CASSPLGGKAGSNEQFF

abundance: many
j_gene: TRBJ1-2
d_gene: NA
v_gene: TRBV28
CDR3nt: TGTGCCAGCAACACCCCCGGTCCCTACGGCTACACCTTC
CDR3aa: CASNTPGPYGYTF